Listed below are T cell receptor beta chains from one sample, sequenced in a study of T cells in Graves' hyperthyroidism and ophthalmopathy. TCRdb reanalysed the multiplex PCR reads using MiXCR and keeps one entry per CDR3 protein. The sample yields 700,000 or so distinct CDR3 sequences, about a sixth seen once. Sequencing was carried out using blood. The origin of the receptors is a man younger than 30 with Graves' hyperthyroidism. CDR3s include the opening cysteine and the closing phenylalanine or tryptophan. The order of the fields is D gene, V gene, J gene, CDR3 protein. D genes are given only for firm matches.

TRBD2	TRBV2	TRBJ2-5	CASKPLAGGVSETQYF
TRBD1	TRBV29-1	TRBJ2-7	CSVGTGSYEQYF
-	TRBV28	TRBJ2-7	CASSPTAIEQYF
-	TRBV5-4	TRBJ1-1	CASSLLGDGGDTEAFF
-	TRBV12-3/TRBV12-4	TRBJ1-1	CASSLGMNSPNTEAFF
TRBD1	TRBV9	TRBJ1-1	CASSKTGATEAFF
-	TRBV5-1	TRBJ2-3	CASRALHTDTQYF
TRBD2	TRBV7-2	TRBJ2-1	CASGDGGVNEQFF
TRBD2	TRBV2	TRBJ2-2	CASSGGLAGGPGELFF
-	TRBV4-3	TRBJ1-2	CASSPLDGYGYTF
-	TRBV20-1	TRBJ2-1	CSARDIGTWTYNEQFF
TRBD2	TRBV3-1	TRBJ2-5	CASSPGGKETQYF
TRBD1	TRBV12-3/TRBV12-4	TRBJ1-2	CASSSQGGYGYTF
-	TRBV28	TRBJ1-2	CASSLRVDFFGTF
TRBD1	TRBV7-9	TRBJ2-3	CASRTSGTATDTQYF
-	TRBV28	TRBJ1-6	CASSLARRGSPLHF
-	TRBV3-1	TRBJ1-2	CASSPLKGLGYTF
-	TRBV6-1	TRBJ1-2	CASSPGTMEGSGYTF
-	TRBV6-1	TRBJ2-1	CASSLKPDLYNEQFF
-	TRBV25-1	TRBJ2-7	CASSLLGMGAGRQYEQYF
-	TRBV18	TRBJ1-5	CASSPSGARNQPQHF
TRBD1	TRBV4-1	TRBJ1-1	CASSQGTGRTEAFF
-	TRBV15	TRBJ2-3	CATSRTRGAPDTQYF
-	TRBV28	TRBJ2-2	CASRDRGGRTGELFF
TRBD2	TRBV7-2	TRBJ2-7	CASSSPGLAVEQYF
TRBD2	TRBV4-1	TRBJ2-7	CASSQATGTRPYEQYF
-	TRBV7-2	TRBJ2-5	CASSGGWGETQYF
-	TRBV7-3	TRBJ1-4	CASDGLLGEKLFF
-	TRBV3-1	TRBJ1-1	CASSQVGGGSEAFF
TRBD1	TRBV5-1	TRBJ1-4	CASSAGTGGEKLFF
-	TRBV5-1	TRBJ2-2	CASSLTGKMNGELFF
-	TRBV11-1	TRBJ1-4	CASSLQTNEKLFF
TRBD2	TRBV28	TRBJ2-1	CASSPSGSTYNEQFF
-	TRBV2	TRBJ2-2	CASRAEGAGELFF
-	TRBV18	TRBJ1-6	CASSPGGGPNSPLHF
-	TRBV15	TRBJ1-4	CAASRGANEKLFF
-	TRBV28	TRBJ1-1	CAITPGTTVVMAFF
TRBD2	TRBV7-2	TRBJ2-3	CASSFVAGSTDTQYF
TRBD2	TRBV7-2	TRBJ2-3	CASSRGGGGSTDTQYF
TRBD1	TRBV11-2	TRBJ1-2	CASSRGQGGGYTF
TRBD1	TRBV9	TRBJ2-1	CASSAGKGGTGLHNEQFF